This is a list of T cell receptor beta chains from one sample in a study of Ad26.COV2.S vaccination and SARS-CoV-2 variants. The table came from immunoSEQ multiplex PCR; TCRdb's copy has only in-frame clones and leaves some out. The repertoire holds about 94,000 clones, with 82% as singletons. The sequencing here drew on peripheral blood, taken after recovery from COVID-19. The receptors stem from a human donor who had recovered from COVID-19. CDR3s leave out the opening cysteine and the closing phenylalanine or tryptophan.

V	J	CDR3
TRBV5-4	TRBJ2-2	ASRQGALNTGELF
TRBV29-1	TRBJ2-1	SDKRGTSGEQF
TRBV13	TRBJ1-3	ASIGGVGRGNTIY
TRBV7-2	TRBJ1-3	ASSLTGGSGNTIY
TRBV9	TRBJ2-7	ASSVGRTGTYEQY
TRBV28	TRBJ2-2	ASSASGTNTGELF
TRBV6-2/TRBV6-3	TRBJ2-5	ASSYWTSGRKTQY
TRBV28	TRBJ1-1	ASSLGPVNTEAF
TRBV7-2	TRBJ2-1	ASSPSIPGTGGKNEQF
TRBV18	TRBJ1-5	ASSPGRSNQPQH
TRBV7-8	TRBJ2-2	ASSLARTSGIGGGELF
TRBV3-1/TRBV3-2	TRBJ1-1	ASSQEVRGAEAF
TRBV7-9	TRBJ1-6	ASSYTPGQGNSPLH
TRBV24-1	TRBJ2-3	ATSDFTRTGTDTQY
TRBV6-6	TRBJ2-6	ASSYSPGSGANVLT
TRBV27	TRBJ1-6	ASSPRTGVGNSPLH
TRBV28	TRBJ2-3	ASSPRRSGNPDTQY
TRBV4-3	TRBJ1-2	ASSQSFSTGENGYT
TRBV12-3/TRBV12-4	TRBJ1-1	ASSPGRAEAF
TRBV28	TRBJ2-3	ASSTTGAGDTQY
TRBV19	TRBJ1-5	ASSPGDRVNQPQH
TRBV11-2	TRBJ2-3	ASSFGPSLNRRDTQY
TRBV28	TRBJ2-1	ASSLARSNEQF
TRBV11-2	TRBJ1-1	ASSFSGPTEAF
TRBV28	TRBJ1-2	ASSPILDYGYT
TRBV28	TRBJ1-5	ASSLDRGQSNQPQH
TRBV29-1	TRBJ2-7	SVRSRGDHEQY
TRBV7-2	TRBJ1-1	ASTPPSWKNTEAF
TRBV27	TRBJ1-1	ASFRTTATEAF
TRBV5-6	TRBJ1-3	ASSLETSGNTIY
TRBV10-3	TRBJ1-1	AISESRTAEAF
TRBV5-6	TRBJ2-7	ASSLGGSSYEQY
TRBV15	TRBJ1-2	ATSRGESVNYGYT
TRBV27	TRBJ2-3	ASSLLREHTDTQY
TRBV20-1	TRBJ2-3	SQLGTDTQY
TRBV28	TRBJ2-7	ASSNARDRASYEQY
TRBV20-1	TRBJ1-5	SASFGPVSNQPQH
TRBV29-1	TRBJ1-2	SVDRRAYGYT
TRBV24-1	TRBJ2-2	ATSEAQVNTGELF
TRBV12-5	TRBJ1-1	ASGKNTEAF
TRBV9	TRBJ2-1	ASSVEWLAGDNEQF
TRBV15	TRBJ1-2	ATSRDWGEVGYGYT
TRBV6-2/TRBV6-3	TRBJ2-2	ASSPGWGSLNTGELF
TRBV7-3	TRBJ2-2	ASSLLAGGLNTGELF
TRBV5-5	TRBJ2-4	ASSLAPSGSVWVQY
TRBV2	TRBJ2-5	ASSEIRTGKETQY
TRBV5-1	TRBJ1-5	ASSLGNSNQPQH
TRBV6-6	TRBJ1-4	ASREGGLANEKLF
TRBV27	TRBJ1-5	ASSFPGAGQPQH
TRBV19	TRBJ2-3	ASSMVRRRTDTQY
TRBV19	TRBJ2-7	ASSIAGRHSEQY
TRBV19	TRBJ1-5	ASSIKATGQNQPQH
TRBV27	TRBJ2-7	ASSFLGHISYEQY
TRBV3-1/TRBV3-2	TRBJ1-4	ASSHREGSEKLF
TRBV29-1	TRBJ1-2	SVGIGGGYT